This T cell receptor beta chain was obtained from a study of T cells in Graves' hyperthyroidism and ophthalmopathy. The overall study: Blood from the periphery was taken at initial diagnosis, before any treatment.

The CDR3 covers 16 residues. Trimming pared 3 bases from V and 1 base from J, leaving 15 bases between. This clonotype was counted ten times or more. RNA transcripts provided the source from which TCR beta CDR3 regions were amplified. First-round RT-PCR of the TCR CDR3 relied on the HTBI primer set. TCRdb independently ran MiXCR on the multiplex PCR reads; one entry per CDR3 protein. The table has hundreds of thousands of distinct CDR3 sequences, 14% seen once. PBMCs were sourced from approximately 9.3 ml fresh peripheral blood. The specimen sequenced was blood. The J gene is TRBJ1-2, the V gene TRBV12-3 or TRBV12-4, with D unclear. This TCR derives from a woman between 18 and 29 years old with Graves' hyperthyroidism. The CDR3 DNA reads TGTGCCAGCAGTTTCACGGCGAGGAGATATAACTATGGCTACACCTTC. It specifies CASSFTARRYNYGYTF.